This TCR beta chain was observed in a study of CD8+ T cells in alopecia areata. Starting from PBMCs, sorting isolated CD4+ and CD8+ T cells. The V end lost 0 bases, the J end lost 5 bases, and 13 bases lay between the germline ends. Germline CDR1 is MNHEY and CDR2 is SVGAGI. The length of the CDR3 is 15 residues. It was cDNA, reverse transcribed from extracted RNA, that served as the sequencing template. Clones were read by immunoSEQ multiplex PCR, and TCRdb kept only the in-frame ones, dropping some. There are 150,000 to 200,000 clones in the sample; around 54% occur only once, and 4.5% to 5% lies in the top ten.

This clonotype was sampled from a human donor in good health. The sequenced sample was CD4+ T cells sorted from blood. This chain joins TRBV6-5 and TRBJ1-1; no definite D call. The CDR3 spells CASSYSEVRVTEAFF. CDR3 nucleotides: TGTGCCAGCAGTTACTCGGAGGTTCGGGTAACTGAAGCTTTCTTT.